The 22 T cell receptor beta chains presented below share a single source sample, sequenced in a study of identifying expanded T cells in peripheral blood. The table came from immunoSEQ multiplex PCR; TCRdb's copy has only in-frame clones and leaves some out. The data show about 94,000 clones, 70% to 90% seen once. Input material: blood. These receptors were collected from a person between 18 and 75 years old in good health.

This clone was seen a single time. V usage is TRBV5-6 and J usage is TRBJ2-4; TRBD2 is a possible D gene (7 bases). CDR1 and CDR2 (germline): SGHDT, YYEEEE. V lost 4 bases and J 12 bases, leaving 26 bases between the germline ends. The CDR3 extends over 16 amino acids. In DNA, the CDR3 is TGTGCCAGCAGCGATTGGGGGGGGCCATCGCACCCTACTCAGTACTTC. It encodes CASSDWGGPSHPTQYF.

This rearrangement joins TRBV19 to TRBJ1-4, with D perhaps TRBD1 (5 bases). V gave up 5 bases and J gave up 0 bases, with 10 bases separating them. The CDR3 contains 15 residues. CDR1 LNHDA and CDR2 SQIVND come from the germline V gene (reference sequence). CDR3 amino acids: CASSLLQATNEKLFF. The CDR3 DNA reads TGTGCCAGTAGTCTATTACAGGCAACTAATGAAAAACTGTTTTTT. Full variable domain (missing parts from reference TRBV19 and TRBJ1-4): DGGITQSPKYLFRKEGQNVTLSCEQNLNHDAMYWYRQDPGQGLRLIYYSQIVNDFQKGDIAEGYSVSREKKESFPLTVTSAQKNPTAFYLCASSLLQATNEKLFFGSGTQLSVL.

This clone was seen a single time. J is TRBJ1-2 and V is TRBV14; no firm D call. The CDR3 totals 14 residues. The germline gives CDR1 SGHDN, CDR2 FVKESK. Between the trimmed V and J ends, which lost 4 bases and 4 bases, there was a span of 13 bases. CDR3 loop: CASSPVGRSYGYTF. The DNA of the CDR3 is TGTGCCAGCAGCCCCGTCGGGCGATCCTATGGCTACACCTTC.

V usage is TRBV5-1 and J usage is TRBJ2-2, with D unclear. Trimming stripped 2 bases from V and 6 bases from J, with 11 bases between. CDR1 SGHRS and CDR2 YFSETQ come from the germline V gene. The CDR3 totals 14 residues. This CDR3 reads CASSLTFPPGELFF. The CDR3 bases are TGCGCCAGCAGCTTAACTTTTCCACCCGGGGAGCTGTTTTTT. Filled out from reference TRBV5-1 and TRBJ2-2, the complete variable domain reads KAGVTQTPRYLIKTRGQQVTLSCSPISGHRSVSWYQQTPGQGLQFLFEYFSETQRNKGNFPGRFSGRQFSNSRSEMNVSTLELGDSALYLCASSLTFPPGELFFGEGSRLTVL.

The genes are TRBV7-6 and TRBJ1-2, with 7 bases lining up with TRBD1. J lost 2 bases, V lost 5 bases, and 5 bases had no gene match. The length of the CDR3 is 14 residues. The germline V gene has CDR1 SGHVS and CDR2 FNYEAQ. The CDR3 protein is CASSRQGGNYGYTF. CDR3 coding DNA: TGTGCCAGCAGCCGACAGGGTGGGAACTATGGCTACACCTTC.

CDR3 region: CASSTEGGLGYGYTF. The CDR3 region has the DNA TGTGCCAGTTCCACCGAGGGGGGGTTAGGCTATGGCTACACCTTC. The chain couples TRBV19 to TRBJ1-2; TRBD1 is a possible D gene (6 bases). V was shortened by 8 bases and J by 4 bases, with 20 bases between the two germline ends. The V gene's germline CDR1 is LNHDA and CDR2 SQIVND (reference sequence). The CDR3 contains 15 residues.

The CDR3 DNA is TGTGCCAGCAGTTTCCGCCAGGGCCGGGGGGAGCAGTACTTC. Amino acid sequence: CASSFRQGRGEQYF. The chain carries TRBV27 and TRBJ2-7, with a possible D match to TRBD2 (6 bases). The CDR3 consists of 14 residues. From germline, CDR1 is MNHEY and CDR2 SMNVEV (reference sequence). Trimming cost V 3 bases and J 7 bases, with 16 bases left between them.

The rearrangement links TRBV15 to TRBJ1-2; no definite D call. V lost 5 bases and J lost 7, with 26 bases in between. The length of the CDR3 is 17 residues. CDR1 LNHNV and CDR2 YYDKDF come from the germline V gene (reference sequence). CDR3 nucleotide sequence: TGTGCCACCAGCGGGAATGGTATTGGCAGTTGGAGCGGTGGCTACACCTTC. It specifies CATSGNGIGSWSGGYTF.

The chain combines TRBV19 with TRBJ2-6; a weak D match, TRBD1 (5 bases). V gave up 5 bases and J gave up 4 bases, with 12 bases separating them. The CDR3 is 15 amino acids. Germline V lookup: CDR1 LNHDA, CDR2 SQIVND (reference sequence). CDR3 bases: TGTGCCAGTAGTCCGGCAGGGTTGGGGGCCAACGTCCTGACTTTC. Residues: CASSPAGLGANVLTF.

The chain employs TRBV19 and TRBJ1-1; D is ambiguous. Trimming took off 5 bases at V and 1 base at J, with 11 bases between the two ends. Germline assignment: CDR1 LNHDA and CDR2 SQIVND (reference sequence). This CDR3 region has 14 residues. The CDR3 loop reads CASSAGFGNTEAFF. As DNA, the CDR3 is TGTGCCAGTAGTGCGGGGTTTGGGAACACTGAAGCTTTCTTT.

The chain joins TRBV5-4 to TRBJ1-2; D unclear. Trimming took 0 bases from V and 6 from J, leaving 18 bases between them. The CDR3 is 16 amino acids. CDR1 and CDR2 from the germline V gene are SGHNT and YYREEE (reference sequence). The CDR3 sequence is CASSLGLRSDQNGYTF. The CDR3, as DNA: TGTGCCAGCAGCTTGGGATTACGGTCGGACCAAAATGGCTACACCTTC. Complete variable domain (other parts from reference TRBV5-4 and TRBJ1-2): ETGVTQSPTHLIKTRGQQVTLRCSSQSGHNTVSWYQQALGQGPQFIFQYYREEENGRGNFPPRFSGLQFPNYSSELNVNALELDDSALYLCASSLGLRSDQNGYTFGSGTRLTVV.

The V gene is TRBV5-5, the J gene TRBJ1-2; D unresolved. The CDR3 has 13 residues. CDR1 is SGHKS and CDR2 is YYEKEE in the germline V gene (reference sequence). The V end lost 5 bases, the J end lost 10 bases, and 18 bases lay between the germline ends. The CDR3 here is CASRSGLPGDYTF. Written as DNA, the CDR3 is TGTGCCAGCAGGTCGGGCCTGCCCGGCGACTACACCTTC.

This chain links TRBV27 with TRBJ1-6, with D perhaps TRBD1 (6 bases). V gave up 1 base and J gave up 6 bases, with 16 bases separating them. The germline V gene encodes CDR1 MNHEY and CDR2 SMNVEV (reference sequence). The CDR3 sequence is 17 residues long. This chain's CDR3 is CASSLLGPGEGNSPLHF. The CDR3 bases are TGTGCCAGCAGTTTATTAGGACCAGGGGAGGGTAATTCACCCCTCCACTTT.

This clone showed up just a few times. This CDR3 is CSVEGVGTDTIYF. The CDR3 bases are TGCAGCGTTGAGGGGGTGGGTACAGACACCATATATTTT. V is TRBV29-1 and J is TRBJ1-3; a possible D gene is TRBD1 (5 bases). V gave up 3 bases and J gave up 8 bases, with 14 bases separating them. This CDR3 comprises 13 residues. From germline, CDR1 is SQVTM and CDR2 ANQGSEA.

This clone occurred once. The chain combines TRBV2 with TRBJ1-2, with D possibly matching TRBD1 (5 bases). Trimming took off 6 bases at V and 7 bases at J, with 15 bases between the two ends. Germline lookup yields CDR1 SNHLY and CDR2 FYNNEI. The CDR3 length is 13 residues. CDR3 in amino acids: CASRGDSFSGYTF. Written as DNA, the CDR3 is TGTGCCAGCAGGGGGGACTCCTTCTCTGGCTACACCTTC.

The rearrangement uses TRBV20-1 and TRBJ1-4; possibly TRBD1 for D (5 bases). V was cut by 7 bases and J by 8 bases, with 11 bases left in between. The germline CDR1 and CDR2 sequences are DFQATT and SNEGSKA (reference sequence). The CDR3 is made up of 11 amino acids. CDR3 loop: CSVRVGEKLFF. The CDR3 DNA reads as TGCAGTGTCAGGGTAGGAGAAAAACTGTTTTTT.

The CDR3: CAISDSTGEETQYF. The CDR3 DNA reads TGTGCCATCAGTGACTCGACAGGGGAAGAGACCCAGTACTTC. The chain carries TRBV10-3 and TRBJ2-5; 8 bases map to TRBD1. The J segment lost 3 bases and the V segment lost 3 bases, leaving 3 bases of the junction unmatched. The length of the CDR3 is 14 residues. CDR1 and CDR2 from the germline V gene are ENHRY and SYGVKD.

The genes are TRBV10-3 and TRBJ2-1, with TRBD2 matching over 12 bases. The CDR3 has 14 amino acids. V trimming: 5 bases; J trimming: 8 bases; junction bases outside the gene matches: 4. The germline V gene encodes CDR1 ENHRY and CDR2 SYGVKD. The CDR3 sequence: CAISRLAGEDEQFF. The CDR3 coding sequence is TGTGCCATCAGTCGACTAGCGGGAGAGGATGAGCAGTTCTTC.

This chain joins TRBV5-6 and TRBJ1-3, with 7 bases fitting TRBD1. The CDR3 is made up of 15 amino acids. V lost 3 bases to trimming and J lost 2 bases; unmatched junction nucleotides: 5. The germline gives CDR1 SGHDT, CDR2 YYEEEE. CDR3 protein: CASSYLDRTGNTIYF. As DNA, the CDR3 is TGTGCCAGCAGCTATCTGGACAGGACTGGAAACACCATATATTTT.

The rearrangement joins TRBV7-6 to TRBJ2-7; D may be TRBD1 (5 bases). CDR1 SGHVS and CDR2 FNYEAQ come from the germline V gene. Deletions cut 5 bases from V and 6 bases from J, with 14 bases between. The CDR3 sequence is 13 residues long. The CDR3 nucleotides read TGTGCCAGCAGCAGGGGCGAATCCGGCGAGCAGTACTTC. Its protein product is CASSRGESGEQYF.

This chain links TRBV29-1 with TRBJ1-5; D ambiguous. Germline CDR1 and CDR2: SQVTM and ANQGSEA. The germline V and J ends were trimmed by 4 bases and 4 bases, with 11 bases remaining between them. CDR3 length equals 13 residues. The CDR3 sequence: CSVGGEANQPQHF. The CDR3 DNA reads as TGCAGCGTTGGTGGGGAGGCGAATCAGCCCCAGCATTTT. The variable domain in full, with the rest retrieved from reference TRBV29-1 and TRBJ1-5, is SAVISQKPSRDICQRGTSLTIQCQVDSQVTMMFWYRQQPGQSLTLIATANQGSEATYESGFVIDKFPISRPNLTFSTLTVSNMSPEDSSIYLCSVGGEANQPQHFGDGTRLSIL.

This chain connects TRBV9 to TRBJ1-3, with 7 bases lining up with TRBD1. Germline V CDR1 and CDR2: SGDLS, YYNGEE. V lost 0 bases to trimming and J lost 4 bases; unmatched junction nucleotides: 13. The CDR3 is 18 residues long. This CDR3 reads CASSVAGGDSHVGNTIYF. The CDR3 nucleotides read TGTGCCAGCAGCGTAGCCGGGGGGGACAGCCATGTCGGAAACACCATATATTTT.